This T cell receptor (beta chain) was identified in a study of early T cells in non-severe SARS-CoV-2 infection. Study at large: The study sequenced bulk RNA from unsorted whole blood, with chains unpaired.

Notes on the study in general: VDJdb matching skewed toward anti-spike CD8 responses, missing private and CD4 specificities.

In this sample, this clonotype turned up many times. No antigen is known for it. After removal of 5 bases from V and 2 bases from J, the junction contained 8 bases not matched to a gene. Germline V CDR1 and CDR2: SQVTM, ANQGSEA. The CDR3 consists of 15 residues. Individually, cDNA molecules had unique molecular identifiers attached to them. TCRdb re-analysed the 5' RACE reads in MiXCR, keeping a single row per CDR3 protein. The sample carries more than 65,000 distinct CDR3 sequences, over 10% recorded once. The specimen was whole blood. The rearrangement uses TRBV29-1 and TRBJ2-5, with 10 bases lining up with TRBD2. This receptor was identified in an adult who was a healthcare worker with PCR-confirmed SARS-CoV-2 infection or an uninfected control (not recorded which). CDR3 coding DNA: TGCAGCGTTCAGCGTGGACTAGCGGTTCAAGAGACCCAGTACTTC. This encodes CSVQRGLAVQETQYF.